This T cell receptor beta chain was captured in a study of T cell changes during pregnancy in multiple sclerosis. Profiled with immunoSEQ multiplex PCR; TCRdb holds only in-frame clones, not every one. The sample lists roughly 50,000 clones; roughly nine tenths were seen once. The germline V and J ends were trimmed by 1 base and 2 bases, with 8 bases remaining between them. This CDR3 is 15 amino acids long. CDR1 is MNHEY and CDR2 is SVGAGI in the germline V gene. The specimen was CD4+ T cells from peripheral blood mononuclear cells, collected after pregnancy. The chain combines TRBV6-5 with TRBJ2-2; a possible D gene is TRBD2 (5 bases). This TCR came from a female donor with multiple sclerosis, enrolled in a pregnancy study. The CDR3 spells CASSYLAGNTGELFF. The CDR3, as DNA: TGTGCCAGCAGTTACTTGGCGGGCAACACCGGGGAGCTGTTTTTT.